These 12 T cell receptor beta chains came from one sample sequenced in a study of T-cell reconstitution after alpha-beta-depleted transplantation in children. Library preparation (for TCRbeta) was performed with unique molecular identifiers. TCRdb reanalysed the PCR reads using MiXCR and keeps one entry per CDR3 protein. The sample yields approximately 980,000 distinct CDR3 sequences, roughly 29% seen once. This specimen was PBMCs, mostly from graft donor cells, taken 360 days after TCRalphabeta/CD19-depleted stem cell transplant. The receptors come from a boy younger than two who had a stem cell transplant for SCID, so the T cells may come from the graft donor.

The gene calls are TRBV7-2 and TRBJ2-4; no firm D call. V lost 0 bases to trimming and J lost 1 base, with 10 bases between them. CDR3 length: 16 residues. The germline gives CDR1 SGHTA, CDR2 FQGNSA. In DNA, the CDR3 is TGTGCCAGCAGCTTAGCGCCATCTACCGCCAAAAACATTCAGTACTTC. Amino acids: CASSLAPSTAKNIQYF.

In its sample, this clonotype was seen a few times. The V call is TRBV7-7, the J call TRBJ2-5; D not certain. The germline V gene has CDR1 SSHAT and CDR2 FNYEAQ (reference sequence). V was shortened by 6 bases and J by 3 bases, with 11 bases between the two germline ends. The CDR3 totals 13 residues. The CDR3 bases are TGTGCCAGCAGTCACGGGCCCGAAGAGACCCAGTACTTC. Residues: CASSHGPEETQYF. Full variable domain (remainder filled in from reference TRBV7-7 and TRBJ2-5): GAGVSQSPRYKVTKRGQDVTLRCDPISSHATLYWYQQALGQGPEFLTYFNYEAQPDKSGLPSDRFSAERPEGSISTLTIQRTEQRDSAMYRCASSHGPEETQYFGPGTRLLVL.

The sample holds a few counts of this clonotype. V usage is TRBV28 and J usage is TRBJ1-1; D is unclear. Germline assignment: CDR1 MDHEN and CDR2 SYDVKM. Trimming removed 3 bases at V and 5 bases at J, with 10 bases between. CDR3 length equals 13 residues. CDR3 region: CASSFALRTEAFF. The CDR3 DNA sequence: TGTGCCAGCAGTTTTGCGCTTCGGACTGAAGCTTTCTTT.

This clonotype was detected ten times or more. The chain recombines TRBV7-2 with TRBJ2-3; possibly TRBD1 for D (7 bases). Germline values: CDR1 SGHTA, CDR2 FQGNSA. The CDR3 is 15 residues long. V was shortened by 2 bases and J by 5 bases, with 14 bases between the two germline ends. CDR3 in amino acids: CASSLQGGRGDTQYF. The DNA for the CDR3 is TGTGCCAGCAGCTTACAGGGGGGCCGGGGAGATACGCAGTATTTT.

This clonotype was recorded once. It may be a read error: a sequence one base away is much more abundant. This chain links TRBV7-9 with TRBJ2-7; 9 bases map to TRBD1. The CDR3 runs 14 residues. With 3 bases clipped from V and 3 bases from J, the junction kept 3 bases outside the gene matches. Germline CDR1 SEHNR, CDR2 FQNEAQ (reference sequence). The CDR3 here is CASSLGQGHYEQYF. In DNA form, the CDR3 reads TGTGCCAGCAGCTTGGGACAGGGACACTACGAGCAGTACTTC.

This chain joins TRBV5-6 and TRBJ1-1, with D possibly being TRBD1 (6 bases). From germline, CDR1 is SGHDT and CDR2 YYEEEE. V was trimmed by 2 bases and J by 9 bases, leaving 14 bases between them. The CDR3 totals 13 residues. This CDR3 is CASSFPGGEKAFF. The DNA for the CDR3 is TGTGCCAGCAGCTTCCCCGGGGGCGAGAAAGCTTTCTTT. The whole variable domain, filled in from reference TRBV5-6 and TRBJ1-1, reads DAGVTQSPTHLIKTRGQQVTLRCSPKSGHDTVSWYQQALGQGPQFIFQYYEEEERQRGNFPDRFSGHQFPNYSSELNVNALLLGDSALYLCASSFPGGEKAFFGQGTRLTVV.

This clonotype was counted a few times. V and J are TRBV7-8 and TRBJ2-5; D possibly uses TRBD1 or TRBD2 (6 bases each). V lost 3 bases and J lost 4, with 21 bases in between. Per the germline V gene, CDR1 is SGHVS and CDR2 is FQNEAQ. The CDR3 totals 17 residues. The CDR3 bases are TGTGCCAGCAGCTTCTACCGGGCCGGGGGCGAGAGAGAGACCCAGTACTTC. Residues: CASSFYRAGGERETQYF. The full variable domain, with the rest looked up from reference TRBV7-8 and TRBJ2-5, is GAGVSQSPRYKVAKRGQDVALRCDPISGHVSLFWYQQALGQGPEFLTYFQNEAQLDKSGLPSDRFFAERPEGSVSTLKIQRTQQEDSAVYLCASSFYRAGGERETQYFGPGTRLLVL.

The chain carries TRBV10-3 and TRBJ1-3; D is perhaps TRBD1 (5 bases). With 9 bases removed from V and 0 bases from J, the gap between germline ends came to 12 bases. The length of the CDR3 is 14 residues. Germline V gene sequence: CDR1 ENHRY, CDR2 SYGVKD. The CDR3 coding sequence is TGTGCCATTACTAAGACAGCCTCTGGAAACACCATATATTTT. Its translation: CAITKTASGNTIYF.

This rearrangement joins TRBV5-1 to TRBJ2-6; D perhaps matches TRBD2 (6 bases). The ends were cut back, 5 bases at V and 2 bases at J, with 14 bases in the middle. Germline lookup yields CDR1 SGHRS and CDR2 YFSETQ. The CDR3 totals 16 residues. The CDR3 sequence is CASRTSAGTGANVLTF. CDR3 bases: TGCGCCAGCAGGACCTCGGCGGGGACTGGGGCCAACGTCCTGACTTTC.

This clonotype has a handful of counts. The V call is TRBV21-1, the J call TRBJ1-5; no check of the table's D call, TRBD1, against the DNA was made. TRBV21-1 is deemed a pseudogene. CDR3 length: 16 residues. The CDR3: CASSTKPDRGNQPQHF. The CDR3 coding sequence is TGTGCCAGCAGCACCAAGCCTGACAGGGGGAATCAGCCCCAGCATTTT.

This clonotype was detected ten times or more. The rearrangement joins TRBV5-1 to TRBJ2-5, with D perhaps matching TRBD1 (5 bases). CDR3 length: 15 amino acids. Per the germline V gene, CDR1 is SGHRS and CDR2 is YFSETQ. V was clipped by 0 bases and J by 9 bases, with 18 bases between them. CDR3 residues: CASSLGQFPLGAQYF. The CDR3, as DNA: TGCGCCAGCAGCTTGGGACAGTTCCCCCTAGGAGCCCAGTACTTC.

The chain employs TRBV20-1 and TRBJ1-2; D might be TRBD1 (5 bases). CDR3 length: 13 amino acids. V shed 6 bases and J shed 4 bases, with 15 bases lying between them. CDR1 and CDR2 from the germline V gene are DFQATT and SNEGSKA (reference sequence). The CDR3 DNA reads as TGCAGTGCCATTACCGGGACTCTCTATGGCTACACCTTC. Protein sequence: CSAITGTLYGYTF.